These T cell receptor beta chains were read from a single sample in a study of blood T cell repertoires in COVID-19. TCRdb keeps only in-frame clones here, not all; method: immunoSEQ multiplex PCR. The table records 150,000 or so clones, approximately 86% of them present only once. What was sequenced was peripheral blood. These receptors were taken from a woman between 40 and 50 years old with COVID-19, enrolled during active disease. Both conserved end residues are part of each CDR3. A D gene is named only where the DNA matches it firmly. A clone size is listed for some rows: how often the clone was seen (once, few, many), or a class if it is expanded.

j_call: TRBJ2-2; v_call: TRBV6-4; d_call: .; clone_size: .; cdr3_nt: TGTGCCAGCAACCTGACAGCCGGGGAGCTGTTTTTT; cdr3_aa: CASNLTAGELFF
j_call: TRBJ2-1; v_call: TRBV9; d_call: TRBD2; clone_size: .; cdr3_nt: TGTGCCAGCAGCGGACGACTAGCGGGGGGGCCCTATGAGCAGTTCTTC; cdr3_aa: CASSGRLAGGPYEQFF
j_call: TRBJ2-3; v_call: TRBV28; d_call: .; clone_size: .; cdr3_nt: TGTGCCAGCAGTTCGGACACCATGAAAAGCACAGATACGCAGTATTTT; cdr3_aa: CASSSDTMKSTDTQYF
j_call: TRBJ2-1; v_call: TRBV27; d_call: TRBD2; clone_size: .; cdr3_nt: TGTGCCAGCAATTTAGCGGGGGCCCACAATGAGCAGTTCTTC; cdr3_aa: CASNLAGAHNEQFF
j_call: TRBJ2-5; v_call: TRBV5-6; d_call: .; clone_size: .; cdr3_nt: TGTGCCAGCAGCCCCGGTGGTGGGACCCAGTACTTC; cdr3_aa: CASSPGGGTQYF
j_call: TRBJ1-4; v_call: TRBV2; d_call: .; clone_size: once; cdr3_nt: TGTGCCAGCAGTAGGACAGCAACTAATGAAAAACTGTTTTTT; cdr3_aa: CASSRTATNEKLFF
j_call: TRBJ1-4; v_call: TRBV5-4; d_call: .; clone_size: .; cdr3_nt: TGTGCCAGCAGCTTCGGCAGGGGAGGGTATAATGAAAAACTGTTTTTT; cdr3_aa: CASSFGRGGYNEKLFF
j_call: TRBJ1-1; v_call: TRBV5-6; d_call: TRBD1; clone_size: .; cdr3_nt: TGTGCCAGCAGCCAAGCCGGACAGGTAGCAATTGAAGCTTTCTTT; cdr3_aa: CASSQAGQVAIEAFF
j_call: TRBJ2-7; v_call: TRBV5-6; d_call: .; clone_size: .; cdr3_nt: TGTGCCAGCAGCCGGCAGGGGAGAAGGTACGAGCAGTACTTC; cdr3_aa: CASSRQGRRYEQYF
j_call: TRBJ2-1; v_call: TRBV13; d_call: TRBD2; clone_size: .; cdr3_nt: TGTGCCAGCAGAAGCGGGGGGGCGGGTGAGCAGTTCTTC; cdr3_aa: CASRSGGAGEQFF
j_call: TRBJ1-2; v_call: TRBV4-1; d_call: TRBD1; clone_size: .; cdr3_nt: TGCGCCAGCAGTTCAGGACAGGGTCACTATGGCTACACCTTC; cdr3_aa: CASSSGQGHYGYTF
j_call: TRBJ2-3; v_call: TRBV9; d_call: TRBD2; clone_size: .; cdr3_nt: TGTGCCAGCAGCGTAAGCGGGGGGCTCACAGATACGCAGTATTTT; cdr3_aa: CASSVSGGLTDTQYF
j_call: TRBJ2-7; v_call: TRBV27; d_call: .; clone_size: .; cdr3_nt: TGTGCCAGCAGTTTATCCCGAGACAGCTCTCAGTACTTC; cdr3_aa: CASSLSRDSSQYF
j_call: TRBJ2-7; v_call: TRBV10-1; d_call: TRBD2; clone_size: .; cdr3_nt: TGCGCCAGCAGTGAATGGGGGGGTACCATGGGGGAGCAGTACTTC; cdr3_aa: CASSEWGGTMGEQYF
j_call: TRBJ1-6; v_call: TRBV6-2/TRBV6-3; d_call: .; clone_size: .; cdr3_nt: TGTGCCAGCAGCCGACGGGGAAGCTTTTATAATTCACCCCTCCACTTT; cdr3_aa: CASSRRGSFYNSPLHF
j_call: TRBJ2-7; v_call: TRBV19; d_call: .; clone_size: once; cdr3_nt: TGTGCCAGTAGCACCGGGACTTACGAGCAGTACTTC; cdr3_aa: CASSTGTYEQYF
j_call: TRBJ1-3; v_call: TRBV6-1; d_call: .; clone_size: few; cdr3_nt: TGTGCCAGCATGTATCAGGGATCTGGAAACACCATATATTTT; cdr3_aa: CASMYQGSGNTIYF
j_call: TRBJ2-2; v_call: TRBV18; d_call: .; clone_size: .; cdr3_nt: TGTGCCAGCTCACCAGGCCCAGTCAGGGCCACCGGGGAGCTGTTTTTT; cdr3_aa: CASSPGPVRATGELFF
j_call: TRBJ1-5; v_call: TRBV29-1; d_call: .; clone_size: .; cdr3_nt: TGCAGCGTTCGTTTGGGGGGGATGCAGCCCCAGCATTTT; cdr3_aa: CSVRLGGMQPQHF
j_call: TRBJ1-5; v_call: TRBV5-6; d_call: .; clone_size: .; cdr3_nt: TGTGCCAGCCATCCGTGGGGAGACAATCAGCCCCAGCATTTT; cdr3_aa: CASHPWGDNQPQHF
j_call: TRBJ2-1; v_call: TRBV7-3; d_call: .; clone_size: .; cdr3_nt: TGTGCCAGCAGCTCGACTAAAAACAATGAGCAGTTCTTC; cdr3_aa: CASSSTKNNEQFF
j_call: TRBJ1-3; v_call: TRBV4-2; d_call: .; clone_size: .; cdr3_nt: TGTGCCAGCAGCCAAACTACAGGGTCTGGAAACACCATATATTTT; cdr3_aa: CASSQTTGSGNTIYF
j_call: TRBJ1-5; v_call: TRBV28; d_call: .; clone_size: few; cdr3_nt: TGTGCCAGCACCACGTGGGGGGACGATCAGCCCCAGCATTTT; cdr3_aa: CASTTWGDDQPQHF
j_call: TRBJ2-7; v_call: TRBV21-1; d_call: .; clone_size: .; cdr3_nt: TGTGCCAGCAGCAAAGCTGGGAGCACCTACGAGCAGTACTTC; cdr3_aa: CASSKAGSTYEQYF
j_call: TRBJ2-4; v_call: TRBV5-4; d_call: TRBD2; clone_size: .; cdr3_nt: TGTGCCAGCAGCCCCGAAGCGGGATTAGGTCACATTCAGTACTTC; cdr3_aa: CASSPEAGLGHIQYF
j_call: TRBJ2-5; v_call: TRBV5-8; d_call: TRBD2; clone_size: .; cdr3_nt: TGTGCCAGCAACCGACTAGCGGGAGTACAAGAGACCCAGTACTTC; cdr3_aa: CASNRLAGVQETQYF
j_call: TRBJ2-1; v_call: TRBV5-4; d_call: TRBD2; clone_size: few; cdr3_nt: TGTGCCAGCAGCGTCGAGGGCGCGGGGGTTTCGGGTAATGAGCAGTTCTTC; cdr3_aa: CASSVEGAGVSGNEQFF
j_call: TRBJ1-5; v_call: TRBV6-5; d_call: .; clone_size: .; cdr3_nt: TGTGCCAGCAGTTACTCAGGGGCATATCAGCCCCAGCATTTT; cdr3_aa: CASSYSGAYQPQHF
j_call: TRBJ2-1; v_call: TRBV3-1/TRBV3-2; d_call: .; clone_size: few; cdr3_nt: TGTGCCAGCAGCCCACCTAGCTCCTACAATGAGCAGTTCTTC; cdr3_aa: CASSPPSSYNEQFF
j_call: TRBJ2-5; v_call: TRBV4-1; d_call: .; clone_size: .; cdr3_nt: TGCGCCAGCAGCCAAGCGGGGAAAGAGACCCAGTACTTC; cdr3_aa: CASSQAGKETQYF
j_call: TRBJ2-1; v_call: TRBV6-4; d_call: TRBD2; clone_size: .; cdr3_nt: TGTGCCAGCAGTCCTGAGAGGACTAGCGCGTACAATGAGCAGTTCTTC; cdr3_aa: CASSPERTSAYNEQFF
j_call: TRBJ1-5; v_call: TRBV19; d_call: .; clone_size: .; cdr3_nt: TGTGCCAGTAGAACCCCCGGAGAGCCCCAGCATTTT; cdr3_aa: CASRTPGEPQHF
j_call: TRBJ2-1; v_call: TRBV7-9; d_call: .; clone_size: .; cdr3_nt: TGTGCCAGCAGCGGCGGGGCCTACAATGAGCAGTTCTTC; cdr3_aa: CASSGGAYNEQFF
j_call: TRBJ2-2; v_call: TRBV28; d_call: TRBD2; clone_size: .; cdr3_nt: TGTGCCAGCAGTTTGACTAGCAACTTTGCCGGGGAGCTGTTTTTT; cdr3_aa: CASSLTSNFAGELFF
j_call: TRBJ1-2; v_call: TRBV5-1; d_call: TRBD1; clone_size: .; cdr3_nt: TGCGCCAGCAGCTTGGCCGGGACAGGCACCCATGGCTACACCTTC; cdr3_aa: CASSLAGTGTHGYTF
j_call: TRBJ2-7; v_call: TRBV19; d_call: TRBD2; clone_size: .; cdr3_nt: TGTGCCAGTAGTCAACATGATACTAGCGGGGGGGCCTACGAGCAGTACTTC; cdr3_aa: CASSQHDTSGGAYEQYF
j_call: TRBJ2-1; v_call: TRBV6-5; d_call: .; clone_size: .; cdr3_nt: TGTGCCAGCATTTCTAGAGTGGGCAATGAGCAGTTCTTC; cdr3_aa: CASISRVGNEQFF
j_call: TRBJ1-2; v_call: TRBV12-3/TRBV12-4; d_call: .; clone_size: .; cdr3_nt: TGTGCCAGCAGTTTATCCCATAACTATGGCTACACCTTC; cdr3_aa: CASSLSHNYGYTF
j_call: TRBJ1-5; v_call: TRBV5-4; d_call: .; clone_size: .; cdr3_nt: TGTGCCAGCAGCCCCCGGGAGACTAATCAGCCCCAGCATTTT; cdr3_aa: CASSPRETNQPQHF
j_call: TRBJ1-6; v_call: TRBV24-1; d_call: .; clone_size: .; cdr3_nt: TGTGCCACCAGTGCCTCAGCGGCTAATTCACCCCTCCACTTT; cdr3_aa: CATSASAANSPLHF
j_call: TRBJ1-5; v_call: TRBV19; d_call: .; clone_size: few; cdr3_nt: TGTGCCAGTAGTATAGTGTTAAGCAATCAGCCCCAGCATTTT; cdr3_aa: CASSIVLSNQPQHF
j_call: TRBJ2-6; v_call: TRBV4-1; d_call: TRBD1; clone_size: .; cdr3_nt: TGCGCCAGCAGTGGGTGGACAGGGGGCGCTGGGGCCAACGTCCTGACTTTC; cdr3_aa: CASSGWTGGAGANVLTF
j_call: TRBJ2-3; v_call: TRBV9; d_call: TRBD2; clone_size: .; cdr3_nt: TGTGCCAGCAGCGCCTCGGGAGGCAGCACAGATACGCAGTATTTT; cdr3_aa: CASSASGGSTDTQYF
j_call: TRBJ2-1; v_call: TRBV7-3; d_call: TRBD2; clone_size: .; cdr3_nt: TGTGCCAGCAGCTTAAATGGACTAGGCCTCTACAATGAGCAGTTCTTC; cdr3_aa: CASSLNGLGLYNEQFF
j_call: TRBJ2-2; v_call: TRBV2; d_call: TRBD1; clone_size: few; cdr3_nt: TGTGCCAGCAGTCGACAGGGGAACACCGGGGAGCTGTTTTTT; cdr3_aa: CASSRQGNTGELFF
j_call: TRBJ2-1; v_call: TRBV5-6; d_call: TRBD2; clone_size: .; cdr3_nt: TGTGCCAGCAGCTTTGTTAGTGGGAGGGCCCATGAGCAGTTCTTC; cdr3_aa: CASSFVSGRAHEQFF